This T cell receptor (beta chain) comes out of a study of technical replicates of blood from a handful of donors. With 2 bases removed from V and 8 bases from J, the gap between germline ends came to 10 bases. The CDR3 runs to 13 residues. CDR1 and CDR2 (germline): SGHTA, FQGNSA. The data were produced by immunoSEQ multiplex PCR, yet TCRdb's version contains in-frame clones alone and is incomplete. The sample carries about 81,000 clones, approximately 97% recorded once. The genes are TRBV7-2 and TRBJ2-4; D remains ambiguous. The sequence derives from a human donor in good health. Sequencing used T cells isolated from PBMCs. In nucleotides, the CDR3 is TGTGCCAGCAGCTTAAGCAGGCAACACATTCAGTACTTC. Protein: CASSLSRQHIQYF.